The 20 T cell receptor beta chains presented below share a single source sample, sequenced in a study of blood T cell repertoires in COVID-19. Clones were read by immunoSEQ multiplex PCR, and TCRdb kept only the in-frame ones, dropping some. The data hold almost 55,000 clones, with around 90% observed a single time. The sequenced sample was peripheral blood. Source of these receptors: a human donor in a cohort sampled during active COVID-19.

The J gene is TRBJ1-1, the V gene TRBV9; D is unclear. Germline-derived CDR1 and CDR2 are SGDLS and YYNGEE. Trimming stripped 4 bases from V and 4 bases from J, with 23 bases between. This CDR3 comprises 17 residues. For the CDR3, the DNA is TGTGCCAGCAGCCCCCTGGGAGTGGGCAGGAAGGGCACTGAAGCTTTCTTT. Protein product: CASSPLGVGRKGTEAFF.

The CDR3 loop is CASSLVAGTGGEAFF. The CDR3 DNA follows: TGTGCCAGCAGCCTAGTTGCGGGGACAGGAGGAGAAGCTTTCTTT. The chain has TRBV7-8 and TRBJ1-1; 8 positions agree with TRBD1. V was clipped by 5 bases and J by 8 bases; unmatched bases: 13. The CDR3 runs to 15 residues. Germline CDR1 reads SGHVS; CDR2 reads FQNEAQ. Combining the CDR3 with reference TRBV7-8 and TRBJ1-1 gives the whole variable domain GAGVSQSPRYKVAKRGQDVALRCDPISGHVSLFWYQQALGQGPEFLTYFQNEAQLDKSGLPSDRFFAERPEGSVSTLKIQRTQQEDSAVYLCASSLVAGTGGEAFFGQGTRLTVV.

This chain uses TRBV7-2 with TRBJ1-4; 7 bases line up with TRBD1. This CDR3 has 15 amino acids. The J segment lost 2 bases and the V segment lost 5 bases, leaving 5 bases of the junction unmatched. The germline V gene encodes CDR1 SGHTA and CDR2 FQGNSA. The CDR3 DNA reads as TGTGCCAGCAGCAGAAGACAGGGCACTAATGAAAAACTGTTTTTT. Translated: CASSRRQGTNEKLFF.

This chain joins TRBV7-9 and TRBJ2-7; 9 bases are a match to TRBD1. J gave up 4 bases and V 1 base, and 5 bases lay outside the gene matches. Per the germline V gene, CDR1 is SEHNR and CDR2 is FQNEAQ (reference sequence). There are 15 residues in the CDR3. DNA for the CDR3: TGTGCCAGCAGCTTAGGTGGGACAGGGAGGTACGAGCAGTACTTC. Translation: CASSLGGTGRYEQYF. The whole variable domain, filled in from reference TRBV7-9 and TRBJ2-7, reads DTGVSQNPRHKITKRGQNVTFRCDPISEHNRLYWYRQTLGQGPEFLTYFQNEAQLEKSRLLSDRFSAERPKGSFSTLEIQRTEQGDSAMYLCASSLGGTGRYEQYFGPGTRLTVT.

The J gene is TRBJ1-1, the V gene TRBV7-2; 7 positions agree with TRBD1. V was clipped by 6 bases and J by 1 base; unmatched bases: 5. The CDR3 spans 14 residues. CDR1 is SGHTA, CDR2 FQGNSA, per germline. CDR3 amino acids: CASRPQGRNTEAFF. The DNA of the CDR3 is TGTGCCAGCAGGCCACAGGGGCGGAACACTGAAGCTTTCTTT.

The chain uses TRBV6-1 and TRBJ2-3; 7 bases align to TRBD1. CDR3 length equals 15 residues. V lost 2 bases to trimming and J lost 5 bases; unmatched junction nucleotides: 7. Germline lookup yields CDR1 MNHNS and CDR2 SASEGT. The CDR3 sequence: CASSETGAAQDTQYF. The CDR3 nucleotides are TGTGCCAGCAGTGAAACAGGGGCCGCCCAAGATACGCAGTATTTT.

The chain recombines TRBV18 with TRBJ2-6; TRBD2 is a possible D gene (6 bases). The V gene lost 6 bases and the J gene lost 4 bases, with 16 bases spanning the gap. CDR1 and CDR2 (germline): KGHSH, LQKENI. The CDR3 sequence is 16 residues long. This CDR3 is CASSQAGGTGANVLTF. CDR3 coding DNA: TGTGCCAGCTCCCAAGCCGGGGGAACGGGGGCCAACGTCCTGACTTTC.

The rearrangement links TRBV5-1 to TRBJ1-1, with D possibly TRBD1 on 5 matching bases. The CDR3 is made up of 13 amino acids. Germline V lookup: CDR1 SGHRS, CDR2 YFSETQ. Trimming removed 0 bases at V and 6 bases at J, with 9 bases between. CDR3 DNA sequence: TGCGCCAGCAGCTTGGGACAGTTGGCTGAAGCTTTCTTT. Translated, it gives CASSLGQLAEAFF.

V gene TRBV7-8 combines with J gene TRBJ2-7; possible D gene TRBD1, 6 bases. V lost 1 base and J lost 5, with 15 bases in between. Germline V gene sequence: CDR1 SGHVS, CDR2 FQNEAQ. The CDR3 is 15 residues long. The CDR3 sequence is CASSLVGGRGDEQYF. The CDR3 DNA reads as TGTGCCAGCAGCTTAGTAGGAGGCAGGGGTGACGAGCAGTACTTC.

J is TRBJ2-2 and V is TRBV6-5; 8 nucleotides line up with TRBD1. The V segment lost 7 bases and the J segment 3 bases; nucleotides outside the gene matches: 7. This CDR3 is 15 amino acids long. Looked up from germline, CDR1 is MNHEY and CDR2 is SVGAGI. Written as DNA, the CDR3 is TGTGCCAGCAACGCAGGGGGCATGGACACCGGGGAGCTGTTTTTT. Translating it yields CASNAGGMDTGELFF.

The chain recombines TRBV10-1 with TRBJ2-7; 10 positions agree with TRBD2. Per the germline V gene, CDR1 is WNHNN and CDR2 is SYGVQD (reference sequence). The CDR3 covers 14 residues. J lost 3 bases, V lost 10 bases, and 9 bases had no gene match. The CDR3 nucleotides read TGCGCCATCGAGCGGGAGGGCCCGGGCTACGAGCAGTACTTC. Its translation is CAIEREGPGYEQYF.

The gene calls are TRBV18 and TRBJ2-7; TRBD2 agrees at 7 bases. The CDR3 contains 13 residues. Trimming removed 3 bases from V and 3 bases from J; junction bases left unmatched: 2. Germline loops: CDR1 KGHSH, CDR2 LQKENI. The CDR3 coding sequence is TGTGCCAGCTCACCGGGACTAAGCTACGAGCAGTACTTC. This translates into CASSPGLSYEQYF.

V gene TRBV9 combines with J gene TRBJ2-7; 7 bases align to TRBD2. From germline, CDR1 is SGDLS and CDR2 YYNGEE. With V trimmed by 1 base and J by 0 bases, 4 bases remained unmatched. The CDR3 runs to 15 residues. CDR3 DNA: TGTGCCAGCAGCGTATTTGGCGGGAGCTCCTACGAGCAGTACTTC. The encoded protein is CASSVFGGSSYEQYF.

V gene TRBV5-1 combines with J gene TRBJ1-4; D is uncertain. This CDR3 has 14 residues. The ends were cut back, 2 bases at V and 6 bases at J, with 11 bases in the middle. CDR1 and CDR2 (germline): SGHRS, YFSETQ. This CDR3 is CASSFTAGDEKLFF. CDR3 nucleotides: TGCGCCAGCAGCTTCACAGCCGGGGATGAAAAACTGTTTTTT. The variable domain in full, completed from reference TRBV5-1 and TRBJ1-4, reads KAGVTQTPRYLIKTRGQQVTLSCSPISGHRSVSWYQQTPGQGLQFLFEYFSETQRNKGNFPGRFSGRQFSNSRSEMNVSTLELGDSALYLCASSFTAGDEKLFFGSGTQLSVL.

The V and J genes are TRBV5-4 and TRBJ2-7; D uncertain. Trimming took off 0 bases at V and 5 bases at J, with 15 bases between the two ends. Germline V gives CDR1 SGHNT, CDR2 YYREEE (reference sequence). The CDR3 has 15 residues. The DNA of the CDR3 is TGTGCCAGCAGCTTGGGTCGCGAATCTCGCCACGAGCAGTACTTC. Protein sequence: CASSLGRESRHEQYF.

This chain connects TRBV18 to TRBJ1-3, with D possibly being TRBD1 (5 bases). The CDR3 is 15 amino acids. The germline V gene encodes CDR1 KGHSH and CDR2 LQKENI. The V gene lost 5 bases and the J gene lost 1 base, with 12 bases spanning the gap. CDR3 DNA: TGTGCCAGCTCATCTCCCAGGGATTCTGGAAACACCATATATTTT. This codes for CASSSPRDSGNTIYF.

The V call is TRBV6-5, the J call TRBJ2-4; 9 nucleotides match TRBD1. Germline values: CDR1 MNHEY, CDR2 SVGAGI. V dropped 6 bases and J dropped 4; count of bases not matched to a gene: 4. The CDR3 runs 14 residues. In DNA, the CDR3 is TGTGCCAGCAGACCGGGACAGGGAAAAAACATTCAGTACTTC. Translation gives CASRPGQGKNIQYF.

This chain uses TRBV7-9 with TRBJ2-1, with 14 bases that match TRBD2. The CDR3 is 18 amino acids. With V trimmed by 5 bases and J by 10 bases, 16 bases remained unmatched. Germline V gives CDR1 SEHNR, CDR2 FQNEAQ (reference sequence). CDR3 sequence (DNA): TGTGCCAGCAGCCCCAGGGGAGGACTAGCGGGAGGATATGGGGAGCAGTTCTTC. It codes for CASSPRGGLAGGYGEQFF.

This chain connects TRBV5-4 to TRBJ2-1; possibly TRBD2 for D (5 bases). The germline V gene encodes CDR1 SGHNT and CDR2 YYREEE (reference sequence). The CDR3 length is 16 residues. V lost 0 bases and J lost 5, with 15 bases in between. The CDR3 DNA reads as TGTGCCAGCAGCTTGGAAGGTCTAGCTTTCCACAATGAGCAGTTCTTC. Protein sequence: CASSLEGLAFHNEQFF.

This clone was counted a single time. V and J are TRBV2 and TRBJ2-2; 10 bases agree with TRBD2. After removal of 5 bases from V and 5 bases from J, the junction contained 5 bases not matched to a gene. Germline CDR1 is SNHLY and CDR2 is FYNNEI. CDR3 length: 15 residues. The chain's CDR3 is CASSRLAGVTGELFF. The CDR3 bases are TGTGCCAGCAGTCGTCTAGCGGGGGTTACCGGGGAGCTGTTTTTT.